Shown below are 27 T cell receptor beta chains from a single sample sequenced in a study of CD8 T cells in Susac syndrome. RNA totalling roughly 0.45 to 1 ug underwent reverse transcription with random hexamers. Each CDR3 protein is one row after TCRdb ran MiXCR on the immunoSEQ multiplex PCR reads. The sample has under 200,000 distinct CDR3 sequences; around 90% are singletons. Sequencing input: CD4+ T cells from PBMCs. These receptors all come from a human donor with Susac syndrome.

This chain connects TRBV5-1 to TRBJ2-7, with no clear D. V lost 3 bases and J lost 2, with 12 bases in between. The V gene's germline CDR1 is SGHRS and CDR2 YFSETQ. The CDR3 is 14 residues long. The CDR3 is CASSSDLRPYEQYF. CDR3 nucleotide sequence: TGCGCCAGCAGCTCGGACCTAAGGCCCTACGAGCAGTACTTC.

The chain couples TRBV2 to TRBJ1-1; D ambiguous. The length of the CDR3 is 14 residues. Germline CDR1 reads SNHLY; CDR2 reads FYNNEI. V was cut by 0 bases and J by 3 bases, with 8 bases left in between. The CDR3 sequence: CASSEARTDTEAFF. In nucleotides, the CDR3 is TGTGCCAGCAGTGAAGCTAGGACCGACACTGAAGCTTTCTTT.

The CDR3 DNA is TGTGCCAGCAGTTTGGTTGAGGACAGGGGATATGAAAAACTGTTTTTT. Its protein is CASSLVEDRGYEKLFF. V usage is TRBV28 and J usage is TRBJ1-4, with 9 bases that match TRBD1. The CDR3 runs 16 residues. Germline CDR1 MDHEN, CDR2 SYDVKM. The trim removed 3 bases at V and 6 bases at J, leaving 8 bases unmatched.

The chain has TRBV5-1 and TRBJ2-5; D is perhaps TRBD2 (5 bases). Trimming shortened V by 0 bases and J by 4 bases, and 13 bases separated the two germline ends. Germline CDR1 and CDR2: SGHRS and YFSETQ. The CDR3 covers 15 residues. CDR3 coding DNA: TGCGCCAGCAGCTTGGAGCTTCTAGCTAGAGAGACCCAGTACTTC. Translation: CASSLELLARETQYF.

This clonotype was found a few times. CDR3 in amino acids: CASSLYSNQPQHF. The CDR3 DNA is TGTGCCAGCAGTTTATATAGCAATCAGCCCCAGCATTTT. This chain links TRBV28 with TRBJ1-5; no clear D gene. The CDR3 sequence is 13 residues long. Trimming left V 1 base short and J 0 bases short, with 1 base between. Germline CDR1 and CDR2: MDHEN and SYDVKM.

To note about this clonotype: The junction departs from germline at one end; a sequencing error may be responsible. The gene calls are TRBV30 and TRBJ1-3; D is unresolved. The CDR3 contains 13 residues. Per the germline V gene, CDR1 is GTSNPN and CDR2 is SVGIG (reference sequence). As DNA, the CDR3 is TGTGCCGGAGGAAGATACTCTGAAAACACCATATATTTT. Amino acids: CAGGRYSENTIYF. The whole variable domain, remainder taken from reference TRBV30 and TRBJ1-3, is SQTIHQWPATLVQPVGSPLSLECTVEGTSNPNLYWYRQAAGRGLQLLFYSVGIGQISSEVPQNLSASRPQDRQFILSSKKLLLSDSGFYLCAGGRYSENTIYFGEGSWLTVV.

V and J are TRBV5-6 and TRBJ2-5; D may match TRBD1 or TRBD2 (6 bases each). The CDR3 sequence is 13 residues long. Per germline, CDR1 SGHDT and CDR2 YYEEEE. V was pared by 5 bases and J by 1 base, with 9 bases between. DNA of the CDR3: TGTGCCAGCAGGGAGGGGGGCCAAGAGACCCAGTACTTC. It yields the protein CASREGGQETQYF. The full variable domain, with the rest looked up from reference TRBV5-6 and TRBJ2-5, is DAGVTQSPTHLIKTRGQQVTLRCSPKSGHDTVSWYQQALGQGPQFIFQYYEEEERQRGNFPDRFSGHQFPNYSSELNVNALLLGDSALYLCASREGGQETQYFGPGTRLLVL.

This chain uses TRBV7-9 with TRBJ1-2; the D gene is possibly TRBD1 (5 bases). V lost 4 bases and J lost 6, with 12 bases in between. The CDR3 runs 13 residues. Germline V gene sequence: CDR1 SEHNR, CDR2 FQNEAQ (reference sequence). CDR3 amino acids: CASSSGTSHGYTF. Written as DNA, the CDR3 is TGTGCCAGCAGCTCCGGGACTTCCCATGGCTACACCTTC.

The chain has TRBV6-6 and TRBJ1-4; D gene uncertain. Trimming cost V 6 bases and J 0 bases, with 8 bases left between them. This CDR3 has 14 amino acids. Germline V gene sequence: CDR1 MNHNY, CDR2 SVGAGI (reference sequence). The CDR3 here is CASSIGSTNEKLFF. As DNA, the CDR3 is TGTGCCAGCAGCATCGGCTCAACTAATGAAAAACTGTTTTTT.

The V and J genes are TRBV27 and TRBJ2-1, with 12 bases matching TRBD2. The J segment lost 4 bases and the V segment lost 5 bases, leaving 3 bases of the junction unmatched. From germline, CDR1 is MNHEY and CDR2 SMNVEV (reference sequence). The CDR3 length is 15 residues. CDR3 loop: CASSRTSGMYNEQFF. CDR3 in DNA: TGTGCCAGCAGTAGGACTAGCGGGATGTACAATGAGCAGTTCTTC.

In this sample, this clonotype turned up once. This chain connects TRBV5-4 to TRBJ2-1; 11 bases are a match to TRBD2. The ends lost 0 bases at V and 5 bases at J; junction bases unmatched: 4. This CDR3 is built from 16 residues. The germline V gene encodes CDR1 SGHNT and CDR2 YYREEE (reference sequence). The CDR3 loop reads CASSLVRLAGNNEQFF. The DNA of the CDR3 is TGTGCCAGCAGCTTGGTACGACTAGCGGGAAACAATGAGCAGTTCTTC.

The chain carries TRBV19 and TRBJ1-3; D uncertain. CDR1 LNHDA and CDR2 SQIVND come from the germline V gene (reference sequence). The CDR3 is 16 residues long. V lost 3 bases and J lost 0, with 12 bases in between. The CDR3 region is CASSILDTSSGNTIYF. CDR3 bases: TGTGCCAGTAGTATCCTCGATACCTCCTCTGGAAACACCATATATTTT. Full variable domain (rest looked up from reference TRBV19 and TRBJ1-3): DGGITQSPKYLFRKEGQNVTLSCEQNLNHDAMYWYRQDPGQGLRLIYYSQIVNDFQKGDIAEGYSVSREKKESFPLTVTSAQKNPTAFYLCASSILDTSSGNTIYFGEGSWLTVV.

V is TRBV5-1 and J is TRBJ2-3; D may match TRBD1 or TRBD2 (6 bases each). Germline V CDR1 and CDR2: SGHRS, YFSETQ. The CDR3 runs 16 residues. The V end lost 3 bases, the J end lost 2 bases, and 16 bases lay between the germline ends. In nucleotides, the CDR3 is TGCGCCAGCAGCTACGGAGGGGACACCTCCACAGATACGCAGTATTTT. Amino acids: CASSYGGDTSTDTQYF.

J is TRBJ2-1 and V is TRBV6-6, with 11 bases matching TRBD2. V was pared by 0 bases and J by 12 bases, with 10 bases of the junction left unmatched. Germline lookup yields CDR1 MNHNY and CDR2 SVGAGI (reference sequence). There are 16 residues in the CDR3. In nucleotides, the CDR3 is TGTGCCAGCAGTTACTCCCTGGGACTAGCGGACATGGTGCAGTTCTTC. This gives the protein CASSYSLGLADMVQFF.

The genes are TRBV7-2 and TRBJ2-7; D unresolved. The CDR3 loop spans 14 amino acids. Germline CDR1 reads SGHTA; CDR2 reads FQGNSA. V shed 1 base and J shed 4 bases, with 11 bases lying between them. The CDR3: CASSLDDTRYEQYF. CDR3 coding DNA: TGTGCCAGCAGCTTAGATGACACCAGATACGAGCAGTACTTC.

This rearrangement joins TRBV9 to TRBJ2-6; D gene unclear. V was pared by 2 bases and J by 0 bases, with 6 bases between. The CDR3 covers 15 residues. Germline values: CDR1 SGDLS, CDR2 YYNGEE. The CDR3 here is CASSVQRSGANVLTF. DNA of the CDR3: TGTGCCAGCAGCGTTCAGCGCTCTGGGGCCAACGTCCTGACTTTC.

The CDR3, as DNA: TGTGCCAGCAGCCAAGAACAGAGCCTACCCAACAATGAGCAGTTCTTC. It translates to CASSQEQSLPNNEQFF. The J gene is TRBJ2-1, the V gene TRBV14, with D unresolved. The germline CDR1 and CDR2 sequences are SGHDN and FVKESK. The CDR3 is 16 amino acids. With 0 bases removed from V and 5 bases from J, the gap between germline ends came to 14 bases.

The chain has TRBV7-2 and TRBJ2-7; perhaps TRBD1 as D (6 bases). Trimming shortened V by 1 base and J by 4 bases, and 11 bases separated the two germline ends. The germline CDR1 and CDR2 sequences are SGHTA and FQGNSA. The CDR3 consists of 14 residues. The CDR3 DNA reads as TGTGCCAGCAGCTTAGTCAGGGGTTCGTACGAGCAGTACTTC. Translating gives CASSLVRGSYEQYF.

The chain couples TRBV5-1 to TRBJ1-2, with a weak D call TRBD1 (5 bases). The CDR3 covers 16 residues. Germline CDR1 is SGHRS and CDR2 is YFSETQ. Deletions cut 4 bases from V and 2 bases from J, with 18 bases between. Written as DNA, the CDR3 is TGCGCCAGCAGCCTAACTTCACAGGTGCTGAACTATGGCTACACCTTC. Protein: CASSLTSQVLNYGYTF.

This clonotype was recorded only once. For the CDR3, the DNA is TGTGCCAGCAGCGTAGTGGGGACAGGACAAGCTTTCTTT. Protein: CASSVVGTGQAFF. J is TRBJ1-1 and V is TRBV9; 8 nucleotides line up with TRBD1. V lost 0 bases, J lost 9 bases, and 4 bases stayed unmatched. The CDR3 runs 13 residues. Germline CDR1 reads SGDLS; CDR2 reads YYNGEE.

The chain employs TRBV9 and TRBJ1-1; 8 bases fit TRBD1. CDR1 and CDR2 from the germline V gene are SGDLS and YYNGEE. Trimming removed 0 bases from V and 1 base from J; junction bases left unmatched: 2. The CDR3 contains 15 residues. The CDR3 loop is CASSVGTGTNTEAFF. CDR3 coding DNA: TGTGCCAGCAGCGTAGGGACAGGGACGAACACTGAAGCTTTCTTT.

V is TRBV5-1 and J is TRBJ1-1, with unresolved D. The CDR3 contains 14 residues. CDR1 is SGHRS and CDR2 is YFSETQ in the germline V gene. V shed 0 bases and J shed 4 bases, with 10 bases lying between them. CDR3 amino acids: CASSLEREGTEAFF. The CDR3, as DNA: TGCGCCAGCAGCTTGGAGAGGGAGGGCACTGAAGCTTTCTTT. Full variable domain (outside the CDR3, taken from reference TRBV5-1 and TRBJ1-1): KAGVTQTPRYLIKTRGQQVTLSCSPISGHRSVSWYQQTPGQGLQFLFEYFSETQRNKGNFPGRFSGRQFSNSRSEMNVSTLELGDSALYLCASSLEREGTEAFFGQGTRLTVV.

This sequence joins TRBV30 and TRBJ1-2; D may be TRBD1 (6 bases). Germline CDR1 is GTSNPN and CDR2 is SVGIG (reference sequence). The germline V and J ends were trimmed by 4 bases and 13 bases, with 16 bases remaining between them. The CDR3 is made up of 11 amino acids. CDR3 DNA sequence: TGTGCCTGGATGACAGGCATTTCTAGCACCTTC. It codes for CAWMTGISSTF.

The J gene is TRBJ2-5, the V gene TRBV10-3; D remains ambiguous. Germline V gene data show CDR1 as ENHRY and CDR2 as SYGVKD. Trimming took 3 bases from V and 5 from J, leaving 13 bases between them. The CDR3 spans 14 residues. The CDR3 bases are TGTGCCATCAGTGAAAGTTCCAGGACGGAGACCCAGTACTTC. It specifies CAISESSRTETQYF.

This clonotype was found once. The gene calls are TRBV5-4 and TRBJ2-5, with D possibly matching TRBD2 (7 bases). Between the trimmed V and J ends, which lost 0 bases and 2 bases, there was a span of 14 bases. The CDR3 totals 16 residues. In germline, CDR1 is SGHNT, CDR2 YYREEE (reference sequence). The CDR3 sequence: CASSLAGAGTQETQYF. For the CDR3, the DNA is TGTGCCAGCAGCTTGGCCGGAGCGGGGACACAAGAGACCCAGTACTTC.

This chain uses TRBV7-9 with TRBJ2-6; TRBD1 agrees at 10 bases. Germline lookup yields CDR1 SEHNR and CDR2 FQNEAQ (reference sequence). The CDR3 consists of 16 residues. V trimming: 6 bases; J trimming: 2 bases; junction bases outside the gene matches: 4. DNA for the CDR3: TGTGCCAGCAGGGGGGACAGGGGCGCTGGGGCCAACGTCCTGACTTTC. It specifies CASRGDRGAGANVLTF.

The chain employs TRBV9 and TRBJ2-1; 11 positions match TRBD1. CDR1 SGDLS and CDR2 YYNGEE come from the germline V gene. V lost 4 bases to trimming and J lost 5 bases; unmatched junction nucleotides: 5. The CDR3 spans 15 residues. The CDR3 loop is CASSRGQGGHNEQFF. Written as DNA, the CDR3 is TGTGCCAGCAGCCGGGGACAGGGGGGACACAATGAGCAGTTCTTC. The full variable domain, with the rest looked up from reference TRBV9 and TRBJ2-1, is DSGVTQTPKHLITATGQRVTLRCSPRSGDLSVYWYQQSLDQGLQFLIQYYNGEERAKGNILERFSAQQFPDLHSELNLSSLELGDSALYFCASSRGQGGHNEQFFGPGTRLTVL.